The 6 T cell receptor beta chains in this list originate from one sample, sequenced in a study of blood T cells in healthy people across ages. The use of a sample-barcoded 5' primer and a J-beta primer mix characterized a second PCR of roughly 7 to 12 cycles. TCRdb reprocessed the 5' RACE reads via MiXCR and lists one record per CDR3 protein. The sample has around 1,600,000 distinct CDR3 sequences, 40% to 45% seen once; the top ten hold about 4%. Sequences were obtained from blood. Receptor source: a woman between 18 and 29 years old in good health.

The chain combines TRBV4-1 with TRBJ2-1, with 7 bases that match TRBD2. Germline V lookup: CDR1 MGHRA, CDR2 YSYEKL. There are 16 residues in the CDR3. Unmatched junction bases numbered 4, after V lost 2 bases and J lost 0 bases. CDR3 sequence (DNA): TGCGCCAGCAGCCAACTAGCGGTCAGCTCCTACAATGAGCAGTTCTTC. Translating it yields CASSQLAVSSYNEQFF.

The chain uses TRBV4-3 and TRBJ1-6; D possibly corresponds to TRBD1 (5 bases). This CDR3 contains 13 residues. Trimming stripped 4 bases from V and 10 bases from J, with 11 bases between. Germline V lookup: CDR1 LGHNA, CDR2 YSLEER. The CDR3 loop is CASSPGRDSPLHF. The CDR3 DNA reads as TGCGCCAGCAGCCCCGGTAGGGACTCACCCCTCCACTTT.

The J gene is TRBJ1-2, the V gene TRBV25-1; 8 nucleotides match TRBD1. Germline loops: CDR1 MGHDK, CDR2 SYGVNS. The CDR3 loop spans 13 amino acids. The V segment lost 8 bases and the J segment 4 bases; nucleotides outside the gene matches: 6. CDR3 coding DNA: TGTGCCAGCCAGGACAGGGTGACCTATGGCTACACCTTC. Translation gives CASQDRVTYGYTF.

The chain couples TRBV11-2 to TRBJ1-6; D is uncertain. The V end was cut by 3 bases, the J end by 7 bases, with 13 bases between. Germline V lookup: CDR1 SGHAT, CDR2 FQNNGV. This CDR3 contains 15 residues. CDR3 nucleotides: TGTGCCAGCAGCTTTCGGGCAGGATGGAATTCACCCCTCCACTTT. It encodes CASSFRAGWNSPLHF.

This clonotype was counted a few times. The V call is TRBV15, the J call TRBJ2-1, with 8 bases fitting TRBD2. The CDR3 has 17 amino acids. CDR1 and CDR2 from the germline V gene are LNHNV and YYDKDF (reference sequence). The ends lost 0 bases at V and 2 bases at J; junction bases unmatched: 6. The CDR3 here is CATSRERGTSPYNEQFF. DNA for the CDR3: TGTGCCACCAGCAGAGAAAGGGGGACTAGTCCCTACAATGAGCAGTTCTTC.

The rearrangement joins TRBV27 to TRBJ2-1; D unclear. Per the germline V gene, CDR1 is MNHEY and CDR2 is SMNVEV (reference sequence). CDR3 length: 15 amino acids. V lost 4 bases, J lost 3 bases, and 13 bases lay in between. The CDR3 nucleotides read TGTGCCAGCAGTTACGAGACTCCCCTCTACAATGAGCAGTTCTTC. It translates to CASSYETPLYNEQFF.